The rows below give T cell receptor beta chains drawn from one sample of a study of CXCR4 blockade with PD-1 therapy in pancreatic cancer. Produced via immunoSEQ multiplex PCR; TCRdb's table is partial and in-frame only. The table has roughly 15,000 clones, about two thirds seen once. Sequenced input: tumor tissue. These receptors were collected from a human donor with pancreatic ductal adenocarcinoma. Each CDR3 is given with its conserved first and last residue. The order of the fields is clone size, J gene, D gene, V gene, CDR3 DNA, CDR3 protein. A D gene is named only where the DNA matches it firmly. Size is stated for part of the rows, as once, few or many counts, or as a class when the clone is expanded.

NA TRBJ2-2 NA TRBV30 TGTGCCTCCGGCCGTAACACCGGGGAGCTGTTTTTT CASGRNTGELFF
NA TRBJ2-3 NA TRBV30 TGTGCCTGGAGGGGCGGCAGGTTTACAGATACGCAGTATTTT CAWRGGRFTDTQYF
NA TRBJ1-2 TRBD1 TRBV19 TGTGCCAGTAGCAAAGGGACAGTGGCTAACTATGGCTACACCTTC CASSKGTVANYGYTF
few TRBJ2-1 TRBD2 TRBV6-4 TGTGCCAGCTCAAAGGGGAGGGCCTCGGGAGAGCAGTTCTTC CASSKGRASGEQFF
NA TRBJ2-2 NA TRBV29-1 TGCAGCGTTGAAGTCGGCGGGGCGAACACCGGAGAGCTGTTTTTT CSVEVGGANTGELFF
NA TRBJ2-1 TRBD2 TRBV6-7 TGTGCCAGCAGTCGCCAGGGACTAGCGGGAGGCAATGAGCAGTTCTTC CASSRQGLAGGNEQFF
NA TRBJ2-3 NA TRBV18 TGTGCCAGCTCGCCACCGGGGATCCCAGATACGCAGTATTTT CASSPPGIPDTQYF
NA TRBJ2-7 TRBD2 TRBV6-8 TGTGCCAGCAGAGGACTAGCGGGACTGACCTACGAGCAGTACTTC CASRGLAGLTYEQYF
NA TRBJ2-1 NA TRBV15 TGTGCCACCAGCAGAGATAAGATCTCCTACAATGAGCAGTTCTTC CATSRDKISYNEQFF
NA TRBJ2-3 NA TRBV14 TGTGCCAGCAGCCAAGTTCGAACGGTAGAGTCCCGTACAGATACGCAGTATTTT CASSQVRTVESRTDTQYF
NA TRBJ2-3 TRBD1 TRBV19 TGTGCCAGTAGCCCGACAGGGAGAGGCACAGATACGCAGTATTTT CASSPTGRGTDTQYF
NA TRBJ1-4 TRBD1 TRBV27 TGTGCCAGCAGTCGTCTTCGGCCAGGGGGCTTCGAAAAACTGTTTTTT CASSRLRPGGFEKLFF
NA TRBJ1-2 NA TRBV14 TGTGCCAGCAGCCAAGGTACCAACTATGGCTACACCTTC CASSQGTNYGYTF
NA TRBJ1-4 NA TRBV28 TGTGCCAGCAGTTTATGGGAGAGGGCCAGGGGAGAAAAACTGTTTTTT CASSLWERARGEKLFF
NA TRBJ1-2 NA TRBV10-3 TGTGCCATCAGTGACCTGGACTATGGCTACACCTTC CAISDLDYGYTF
NA TRBJ2-3 NA TRBV18 TGTGCCAGCTCACCACCGCTCACGGGGGGCACAGATACGCAGTATTTT CASSPPLTGGTDTQYF
few TRBJ2-7 TRBD1 TRBV29-1 TGCAGCGGTTCGACAGGGGGATCTAGCTACGAGCAGTACTTC CSGSTGGSSYEQYF
NA TRBJ2-4 TRBD2 TRBV19 TGTGCCAGTAGTACGCTAGCGGGAGACATTCAGTACTTC CASSTLAGDIQYF
NA TRBJ2-1 TRBD2 TRBV19 TGTGCCAGTACTGGACTAGCGGGAGGGCGTGAGCAGTTCTTC CASTGLAGGREQFF
NA TRBJ2-1 TRBD1 TRBV14 TGTGCCAGCAGCCAAGATTCAGGAGGACAGGGCTCCTACAATGAGCAGTTCTTC CASSQDSGGQGSYNEQFF
NA TRBJ2-7 TRBD1 TRBV19 TGTGCCAGTAGTACGCGGACAGGGTCCGACGAGCAGTACTTC CASSTRTGSDEQYF
NA TRBJ2-1 NA TRBV19 TGTGCCAGTAGTCTACAGGGAAATGAGCAGTTCTTC CASSLQGNEQFF
NA TRBJ2-7 NA TRBV28 TGTGCCAGCAGCCCCCAGCCACCCCAGGGGTACGAGCAGTACTTC CASSPQPPQGYEQYF
NA TRBJ2-1 NA TRBV28 TGTGCCAGCAGTTTTGGGGGGACGACTGGGAATGAGCAGTTCTTC CASSFGGTTGNEQFF
NA TRBJ2-7 NA TRBV18 TGTGCCAGCTCACCATTGGGGTTAGCTGGGGAGCAGTACTTC CASSPLGLAGEQYF
NA TRBJ2-1 TRBD1 TRBV18 TGTGCCAGCTCACCGAAGGGGGCCGGGGAGCAGTTCTTC CASSPKGAGEQFF